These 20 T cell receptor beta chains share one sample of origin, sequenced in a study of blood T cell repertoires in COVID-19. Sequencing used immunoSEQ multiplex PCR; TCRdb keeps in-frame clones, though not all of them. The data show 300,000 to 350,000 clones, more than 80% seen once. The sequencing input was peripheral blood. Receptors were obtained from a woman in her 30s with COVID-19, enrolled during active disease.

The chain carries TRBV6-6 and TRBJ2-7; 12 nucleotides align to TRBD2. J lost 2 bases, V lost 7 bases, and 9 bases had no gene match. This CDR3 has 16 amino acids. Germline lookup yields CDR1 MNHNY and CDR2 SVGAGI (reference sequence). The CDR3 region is CASTYTSGRIPYEQYF. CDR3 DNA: TGTGCCAGCACCTATACTAGCGGGAGGATCCCCTACGAGCAGTACTTC.

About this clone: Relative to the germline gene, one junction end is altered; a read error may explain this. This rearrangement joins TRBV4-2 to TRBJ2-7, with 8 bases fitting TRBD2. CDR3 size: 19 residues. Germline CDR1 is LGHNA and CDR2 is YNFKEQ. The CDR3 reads CASSQDFGVAGLVSYGQYF. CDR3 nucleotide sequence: TGTGCCAGCAGCCAAGATTTTGGGGTAGCGGGATTGGTCTCCTACGGGCAGTACTTC.

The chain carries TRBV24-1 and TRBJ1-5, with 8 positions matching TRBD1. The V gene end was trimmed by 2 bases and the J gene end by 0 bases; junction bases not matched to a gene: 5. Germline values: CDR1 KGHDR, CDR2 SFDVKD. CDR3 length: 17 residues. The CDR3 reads CATSDWAGGPSNQPQHF. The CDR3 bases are TGTGCCACCAGTGATTGGGCAGGGGGCCCTAGCAATCAGCCCCAGCATTTT.

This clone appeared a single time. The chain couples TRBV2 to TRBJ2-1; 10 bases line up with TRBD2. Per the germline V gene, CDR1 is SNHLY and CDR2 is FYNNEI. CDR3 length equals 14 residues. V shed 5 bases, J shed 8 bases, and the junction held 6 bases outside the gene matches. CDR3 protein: CASSRAGGPYEQFF. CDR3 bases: TGTGCCAGCAGTCGAGCGGGAGGGCCTTATGAGCAGTTCTTC.

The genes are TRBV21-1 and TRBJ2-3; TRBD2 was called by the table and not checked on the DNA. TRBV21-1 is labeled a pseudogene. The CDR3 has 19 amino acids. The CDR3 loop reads CASSNLLVLAGFGIDTQYF. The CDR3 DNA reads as TGTGCCAGCAGCAACCTATTAGTACTAGCGGGTTTCGGTATAGATACGCAGTATTTT.

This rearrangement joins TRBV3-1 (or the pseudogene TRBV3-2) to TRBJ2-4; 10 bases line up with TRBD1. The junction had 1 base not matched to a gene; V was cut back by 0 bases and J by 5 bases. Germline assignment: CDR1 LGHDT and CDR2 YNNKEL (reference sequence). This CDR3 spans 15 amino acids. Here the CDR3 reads CASSQDGQGENIQYF. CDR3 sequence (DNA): TGTGCCAGCAGCCAAGATGGACAGGGGGAAAACATTCAGTACTTC.

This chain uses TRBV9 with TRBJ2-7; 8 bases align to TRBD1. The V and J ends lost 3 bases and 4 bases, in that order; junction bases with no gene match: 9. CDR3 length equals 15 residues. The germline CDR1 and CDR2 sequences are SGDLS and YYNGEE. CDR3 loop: CASSASTGAGYEQYF. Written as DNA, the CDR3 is TGTGCCAGCAGCGCCTCGACAGGGGCGGGTTACGAGCAGTACTTC.

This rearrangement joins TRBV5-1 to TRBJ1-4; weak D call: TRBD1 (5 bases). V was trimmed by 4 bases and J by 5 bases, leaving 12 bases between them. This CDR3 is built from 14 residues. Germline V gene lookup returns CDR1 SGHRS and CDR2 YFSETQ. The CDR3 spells CASSMGEANEKLFF. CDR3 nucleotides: TGCGCCAGCAGCATGGGGGAGGCAAATGAAAAACTGTTTTTT. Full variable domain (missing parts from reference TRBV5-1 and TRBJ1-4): KAGVTQTPRYLIKTRGQQVTLSCSPISGHRSVSWYQQTPGQGLQFLFEYFSETQRNKGNFPGRFSGRQFSNSRSEMNVSTLELGDSALYLCASSMGEANEKLFFGSGTQLSVL.

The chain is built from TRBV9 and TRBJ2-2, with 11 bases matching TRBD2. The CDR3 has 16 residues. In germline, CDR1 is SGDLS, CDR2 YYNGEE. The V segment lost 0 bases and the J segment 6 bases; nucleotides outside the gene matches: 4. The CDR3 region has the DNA TGTGCCAGCAGCGTAGCTTGGGGACTAGCGGCCGGGGAGCTGTTTTTT. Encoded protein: CASSVAWGLAAGELFF.

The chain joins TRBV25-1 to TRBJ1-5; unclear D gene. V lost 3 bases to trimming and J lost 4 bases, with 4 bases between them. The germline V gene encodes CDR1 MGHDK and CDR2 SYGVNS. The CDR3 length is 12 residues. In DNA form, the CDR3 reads TGTGCCAGCAGTGATTATAATCAGCCCCAGCATTTT. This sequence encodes CASSDYNQPQHF.

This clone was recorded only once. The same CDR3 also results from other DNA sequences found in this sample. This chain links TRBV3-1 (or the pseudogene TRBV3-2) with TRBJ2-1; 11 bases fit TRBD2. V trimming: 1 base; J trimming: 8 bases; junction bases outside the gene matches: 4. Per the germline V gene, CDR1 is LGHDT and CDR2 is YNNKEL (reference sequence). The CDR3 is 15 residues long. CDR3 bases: TGTGCCAGCAGCCAAGGGCTAGCGGGAGGCCATGAGCAGTTCTTC. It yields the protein CASSQGLAGGHEQFF.

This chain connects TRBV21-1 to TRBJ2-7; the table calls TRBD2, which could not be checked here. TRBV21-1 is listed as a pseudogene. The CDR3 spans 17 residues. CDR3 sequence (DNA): TGTGCCAGCAGCAAAACTAAGCGGGGCGGGACCTGCTACGAGCAGTACTTC. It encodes CASSKTKRGGTCYEQYF.

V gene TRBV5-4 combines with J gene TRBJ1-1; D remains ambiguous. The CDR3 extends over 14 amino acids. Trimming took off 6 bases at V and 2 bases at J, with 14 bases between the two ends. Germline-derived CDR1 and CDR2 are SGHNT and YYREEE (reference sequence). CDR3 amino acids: CASNFKMGNTEAFF. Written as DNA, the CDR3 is TGTGCCAGCAATTTCAAAATGGGCAACACTGAAGCTTTCTTT. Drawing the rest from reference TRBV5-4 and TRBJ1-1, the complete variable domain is ETGVTQSPTHLIKTRGQQVTLRCSSQSGHNTVSWYQQALGQGPQFIFQYYREEENGRGNFPPRFSGLQFPNYSSELNVNALELDDSALYLCASNFKMGNTEAFFGQGTRLTVV.

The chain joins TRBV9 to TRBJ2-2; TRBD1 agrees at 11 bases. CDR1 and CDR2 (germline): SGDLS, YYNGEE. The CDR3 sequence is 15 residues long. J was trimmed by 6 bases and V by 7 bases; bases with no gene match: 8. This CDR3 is CASAGGQGAAGELFF. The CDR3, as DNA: TGTGCCAGCGCGGGCGGACAGGGGGCCGCCGGGGAGCTGTTTTTT.

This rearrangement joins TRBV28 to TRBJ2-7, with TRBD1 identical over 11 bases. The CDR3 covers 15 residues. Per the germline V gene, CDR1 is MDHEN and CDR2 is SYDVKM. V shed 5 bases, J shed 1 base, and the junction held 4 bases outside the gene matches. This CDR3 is CASSPGTGGSYEQYF. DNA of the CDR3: TGTGCCAGCAGTCCTGGGACAGGGGGTTCCTACGAGCAGTACTTC.

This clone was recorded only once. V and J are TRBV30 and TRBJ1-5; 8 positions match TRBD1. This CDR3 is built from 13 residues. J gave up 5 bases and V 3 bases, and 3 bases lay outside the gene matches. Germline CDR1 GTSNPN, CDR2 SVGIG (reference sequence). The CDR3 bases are TGTGCCTGGAGCCTACAGGGGGATCAGCCCCAGCATTTT. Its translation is CAWSLQGDQPQHF.

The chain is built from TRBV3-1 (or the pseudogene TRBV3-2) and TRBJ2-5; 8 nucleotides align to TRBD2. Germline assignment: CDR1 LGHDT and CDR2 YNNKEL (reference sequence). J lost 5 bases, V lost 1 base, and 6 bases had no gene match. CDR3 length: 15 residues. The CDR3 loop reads CASSQGTSLRETQYF. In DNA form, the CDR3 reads TGTGCCAGCAGCCAAGGGACTAGCTTACGTGAGACCCAGTACTTC.

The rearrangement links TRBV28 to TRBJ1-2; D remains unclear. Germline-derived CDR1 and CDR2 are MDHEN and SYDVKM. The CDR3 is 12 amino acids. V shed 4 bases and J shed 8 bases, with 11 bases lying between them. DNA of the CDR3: TGTGCCAGCAGTTACGCGTCTAGGGGCTACACCTTC. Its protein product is CASSYASRGYTF.

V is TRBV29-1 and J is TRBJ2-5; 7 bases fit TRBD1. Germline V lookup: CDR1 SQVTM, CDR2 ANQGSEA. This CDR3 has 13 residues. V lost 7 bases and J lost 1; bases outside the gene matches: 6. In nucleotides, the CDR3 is TGCAGCGGCGGAAGGGACAGCCAAGAGACCCAGTACTTC. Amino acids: CSGGRDSQETQYF.

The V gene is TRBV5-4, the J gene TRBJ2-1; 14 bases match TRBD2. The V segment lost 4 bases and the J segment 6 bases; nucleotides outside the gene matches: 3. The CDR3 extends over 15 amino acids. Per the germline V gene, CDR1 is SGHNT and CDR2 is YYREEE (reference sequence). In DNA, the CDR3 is TGTGCCAGCAGCCGGGGACTAGCGGGAGCCAATGAGCAGTTCTTC. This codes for CASSRGLAGANEQFF.